This T cell receptor (beta chain) emerged from a study of CD4 T cells in relation to SARS-CoV-2 and coronaviruses. On this clone: Antigen specificity is unknown.

Germline-derived CDR1 and CDR2 are KGHSH and LQKENI. V was cut by 1 base and J by 5 bases, with 8 bases left in between. The CDR3 spans 13 residues. Data came from immunoSEQ multiplex PCR; TCRdb stores just in-frame clones and leaves some out. Seen here are about 23,000 clones, around 78% observed once, and the top ten hold approximately 13%. Unexposed donor CD4+ T cells date from about 2011-2018, before the COVID-19 pandemic. After around nine days of culture, CD4+ T cells were isolated. Sequencing was done on a sample of CD4+ T cells from PBMCs, cultured in vitro. The rearrangement joins TRBV18 to TRBJ2-5; perhaps TRBD2 as D (5 bases). The sequence was obtained from a human donor in good health. This CDR3 reads CASSPLASETQYF. The CDR3 coding sequence is TGTGCCAGCTCACCACTAGCGTCCGAGACCCAGTACTTC.